The 22 T cell receptor beta chains reported below all come from one sample, sequenced in a study of T cell changes during pregnancy in multiple sclerosis. Some clones are missing from TCRdb's copy, which holds only in-frame ones; the method was immunoSEQ multiplex PCR. Of 80,000 or so clones in the sample, 90% to 95% are singletons; the top ten hold 2% to 3%. Here the sequenced sample was peripheral blood, taken before pregnancy. The receptors stem from a female donor with multiple sclerosis, enrolled in a pregnancy study.

The chain joins TRBV7-8 to TRBJ1-3; 9 bases map to TRBD1. Trimming took 4 bases from V and 2 from J; bases not matched to a gene: 3. Looked up from germline, CDR1 is SGHVS and CDR2 is FQNEAQ. This CDR3 is built from 15 residues. CDR3 sequence: CASSSDRGTGNTIYF. The CDR3, as DNA: TGTGCCAGCAGCTCCGACAGGGGGACTGGAAACACCATATATTTT.

The chain joins TRBV19 to TRBJ2-7; TRBD2 is a possible D gene (6 bases). The CDR3 sequence is 11 residues long. Trimming cost V 6 bases and J 4 bases, with 7 bases left between them. Germline CDR1 and CDR2: LNHDA and SQIVND (reference sequence). Here the CDR3 reads CASSGSYEQYF. The CDR3 coding sequence is TGTGCCAGTAGCGGGAGTTACGAGCAGTACTTC.

The rearrangement links TRBV7-6 to TRBJ2-2; maybe TRBD1 (5 bases). V lost 0 bases, J lost 7 bases, and 18 bases lay in between. Germline V gene sequence: CDR1 SGHVS, CDR2 FNYEAQ. The CDR3 is made up of 17 amino acids. CDR3: CASSLAGRPLLGGELFF. CDR3 sequence (DNA): TGTGCCAGCAGCTTAGCGGGGCGACCCCTATTGGGCGGGGAGCTGTTTTTT.

V gene TRBV19 combines with J gene TRBJ1-2; tentatively, D is TRBD1 (5 bases). The ends were cut back, 2 bases at V and 3 bases at J, with 13 bases in the middle. The germline gives CDR1 LNHDA, CDR2 SQIVND (reference sequence). The CDR3 contains 15 residues. CDR3 amino acids: CASSIFGQGDYGYTF. The CDR3 DNA sequence: TGTGCCAGTAGTATATTTGGGCAGGGCGACTATGGCTACACCTTC. Full variable domain (outside the CDR3, taken from reference TRBV19 and TRBJ1-2): DGGITQSPKYLFRKEGQNVTLSCEQNLNHDAMYWYRQDPGQGLRLIYYSQIVNDFQKGDIAEGYSVSREKKESFPLTVTSAQKNPTAFYLCASSIFGQGDYGYTFGSGTRLTVV.

This chain uses TRBV2 with TRBJ2-7; D is unresolved. Germline V gives CDR1 SNHLY, CDR2 FYNNEI. The CDR3 length is 14 residues. Trimming pared 7 bases from V and 6 bases from J, leaving 19 bases between. CDR3 sequence (DNA): TGTGCCAGCAAGACCGGGTCGCCCTTAGTCGAGCAGTACTTC. It translates to CASKTGSPLVEQYF.

The chain combines TRBV5-4 with TRBJ2-5, with 7 bases lining up with TRBD1. The germline gives CDR1 SGHNT, CDR2 YYREEE (reference sequence). Germline trimming cut 5 bases from V and 4 bases from J; bases unmatched to any gene: 11. CDR3 size: 15 residues. The CDR3 sequence is CASRDDKGAGETQYF. CDR3 in DNA: TGTGCCAGCAGGGATGACAAGGGGGCGGGAGAGACCCAGTACTTC.

The CDR3 reads CASSLGGTRASYEQYF. In nucleotides, the CDR3 is TGCGCCAGCAGCTTGGGTGGGACTCGGGCCTCCTACGAGCAGTACTTC. The chain is built from TRBV5-1 and TRBJ2-7, with D possibly being TRBD2 (6 bases). This CDR3 has 16 amino acids. The germline V gene has CDR1 SGHRS and CDR2 YFSETQ. The V end was cut by 0 bases, the J end by 0 bases, with 13 bases between.

V and J are TRBV5-1 and TRBJ2-5; D gene uncertain. V lost 4 bases to trimming and J lost 0 bases, with 13 bases between them. The V gene's germline CDR1 is SGHRS and CDR2 YFSETQ. The CDR3 runs 15 residues. The CDR3 reads CASSPAAVYQETQYF. In DNA, the CDR3 is TGCGCCAGCAGCCCGGCGGCGGTCTACCAAGAGACCCAGTACTTC. The full variable domain, in which reference TRBV5-1 and TRBJ2-5 provide the parts outside the CDR3, is KAGVTQTPRYLIKTRGQQVTLSCSPISGHRSVSWYQQTPGQGLQFLFEYFSETQRNKGNFPGRFSGRQFSNSRSEMNVSTLELGDSALYLCASSPAAVYQETQYFGPGTRLLVL.

CDR3 residues: CATSRSSLRGLGETQYF. Written as DNA, the CDR3 is TGTGCCACCAGCAGATCCTCGCTCAGGGGGTTGGGTGAGACCCAGTACTTC. This chain links TRBV15 with TRBJ2-5, with TRBD1 identical over 7 bases. The V and J ends lost 2 bases and 5 bases, in that order; junction bases with no gene match: 14. Germline V gene lookup returns CDR1 LNHNV and CDR2 YYDKDF (reference sequence). The CDR3 loop spans 17 amino acids. The whole variable domain, filled in from reference TRBV15 and TRBJ2-5, reads DAMVIQNPRYQVTQFGKPVTLSCSQTLNHNVMYWYQQKSSQAPKLLFHYYDKDFNNEADTPDNFQSRRPNTSFCFLDIRSPGLGDTAMYLCATSRSSLRGLGETQYFGPGTRLLVL.

V and J are TRBV5-1 and TRBJ2-7, with 12 bases lining up with TRBD1. CDR3 length: 17 amino acids. CDR1 SGHRS and CDR2 YFSETQ come from the germline V gene. J lost 1 base, V lost 4 bases, and 9 bases had no gene match. Here the CDR3 reads CASSLGTGGLISYEQYF. The CDR3 DNA reads as TGCGCCAGCAGCCTAGGGACAGGGGGCCTAATATCCTACGAGCAGTACTTC. Drawing the rest from reference TRBV5-1 and TRBJ2-7, the complete variable domain is KAGVTQTPRYLIKTRGQQVTLSCSPISGHRSVSWYQQTPGQGLQFLFEYFSETQRNKGNFPGRFSGRQFSNSRSEMNVSTLELGDSALYLCASSLGTGGLISYEQYFGPGTRLTVT.

This clone was seen only once. This chain links TRBV23-1 with TRBJ2-3; the D is unclear. TRBV23-1 is an ORF, with its function uncertain. Trimming stripped 0 bases from V and 4 bases from J, with 8 bases between. The CDR3 has 14 residues. This chain's CDR3 is CASSQSASADTQYF. The CDR3 bases are TGCGCCAGCAGTCAATCAGCAAGTGCAGATACGCAGTATTTT.

The chain employs TRBV7-2 and TRBJ2-1; 7 bases fit TRBD2. The V segment lost 2 bases and the J segment 10 bases; nucleotides outside the gene matches: 8. CDR1 is SGHTA and CDR2 is FQGNSA in the germline V gene. The CDR3 runs 14 residues. CDR3 DNA: TGTGCCAGCAGCTTAAGGCGGGGGTTCGGGGAGCAGTTCTTC. Its translation is CASSLRRGFGEQFF.

This chain joins TRBV28 and TRBJ2-7; D uncertain. Germline V CDR1 and CDR2: MDHEN, SYDVKM. The ends were cut back, 3 bases at V and 4 bases at J, with 13 bases in the middle. The CDR3 totals 14 residues. CDR3 nucleotides: TGTGCCAGCAGTTTTACGCCAGGCCCGTACGAGCAGTACTTC. This sequence encodes CASSFTPGPYEQYF.

The DNA of the CDR3 is TGTGCCAGCAGTCTGACTAGGACAGAGACCCAGTACTTC. This sequence encodes CASSLTRTETQYF. The gene calls are TRBV6-1 and TRBJ2-5; weak D call: TRBD2 (6 bases). Trimming left V 5 bases short and J 4 bases short, with 11 bases between. The CDR3 runs 13 residues. Germline CDR1 is MNHNS and CDR2 is SASEGT.

CDR3 amino acids: CASSLALNTGELFF. The DNA of the CDR3 is TGTGCCAGCAGCCTGGCCCTGAACACCGGGGAGCTGTTTTTT. The chain is built from TRBV5-4 and TRBJ2-2; no clear D gene. Trimming took off 4 bases at V and 1 base at J, with 8 bases between the two ends. CDR1 and CDR2 from the germline V gene are SGHNT and YYREEE (reference sequence). The CDR3 loop spans 14 amino acids.

In DNA, the CDR3 is TGTGCCAGCAGTCCGTACAATGAGCAGTTCTTC. It encodes CASSPYNEQFF. This rearrangement joins TRBV28 to TRBJ2-1, with no clear D. The germline V and J ends were trimmed by 5 bases and 4 bases, with 3 bases remaining between them. The CDR3 covers 11 residues. Germline values: CDR1 MDHEN, CDR2 SYDVKM.

V is TRBV5-1 and J is TRBJ1-1; D unclear. The V and J ends lost 4 bases and 0 bases respectively, with 10 bases between them. Germline CDR1 is SGHRS and CDR2 is YFSETQ. The CDR3 is made up of 14 amino acids. The CDR3 loop is CASSQQFMNTEAFF. CDR3 DNA: TGCGCCAGCAGCCAACAGTTCATGAACACTGAAGCTTTCTTT.

The chain carries TRBV7-9 and TRBJ2-3; the match to TRBD1 covers 7 bases. Germline-derived CDR1 and CDR2 are SEHNR and FQNEAQ (reference sequence). The CDR3 extends over 14 amino acids. The V gene end was trimmed by 3 bases and the J gene end by 1 base; junction bases not matched to a gene: 1. The CDR3 is CASSFGQGTDTQYF. The CDR3 nucleotides are TGTGCCAGCAGCTTCGGACAGGGCACAGATACGCAGTATTTT.

V usage is TRBV2 and J usage is TRBJ2-3; TRBD2 matches at 8 bases. J was trimmed by 2 bases and V by 6 bases; bases with no gene match: 7. CDR3 length: 15 amino acids. Per germline, CDR1 SNHLY and CDR2 FYNNEI. Here the CDR3 reads CASSGAGGLTDTQYF. The CDR3 DNA is TGTGCCAGCAGCGGTGCGGGAGGACTCACAGATACGCAGTATTTT.

The V gene is TRBV5-1, the J gene TRBJ1-1; 7 nucleotides line up with TRBD1. J lost 2 bases, V lost 3 bases, and 10 bases had no gene match. CDR1 and CDR2 from the germline V gene are SGHRS and YFSETQ. CDR3 size: 16 residues. The CDR3 nucleotides are TGCGCCAGCAGCTGGGGGACAGTTATGACTAACACTGAAGCTTTCTTT. Amino acids: CASSWGTVMTNTEAFF.

The J gene is TRBJ1-5, the V gene TRBV6-5; D might be TRBD1 (6 bases). V was shortened by 2 bases and J by 3 bases, with 11 bases between the two germline ends. CDR3 length: 15 amino acids. CDR1 and CDR2 from the germline V gene are MNHEY and SVGAGI. CDR3 bases: TGTGCCAGCAGTTACGCACAGGGAGACAATCAGCCCCAGCATTTT. Translated: CASSYAQGDNQPQHF.

This chain connects TRBV7-8 to TRBJ1-2; 9 positions agree with TRBD1. The CDR3 extends over 16 amino acids. Looked up from germline, CDR1 is SGHVS and CDR2 is FQNEAQ. V shed 5 bases, J shed 6 bases, and the junction held 13 bases outside the gene matches. The CDR3 sequence is CASSPDRGGVLNGYTF. The CDR3 nucleotides read TGTGCCAGCAGCCCGGACAGGGGAGGGGTGCTCAATGGCTACACCTTC.